The 17 T cell receptor beta chains below were found in one sample sequenced in a study of cytomegalovirus exposure and HLA in healthy donors. The PCR had 60 Vbeta and 13 Jbeta primers. Clones were read by immunoSEQ multiplex PCR, and TCRdb kept only the in-frame ones, dropping some. Here the sample spans fewer than 350,000 clones, 80% to 90% being singletons. Sequencing was carried out using PBMCs. The receptors were sampled from a woman aged 18-29 years in good health and CMV-seronegative.

The chain employs TRBV13 and TRBJ2-7; possible D gene TRBD1, 6 bases. Germline V lookup: CDR1 PRHDT, CDR2 FYEKMQ (reference sequence). The V and J ends lost 4 bases and 1 base respectively, with 17 bases between them. This CDR3 spans 16 amino acids. The CDR3 sequence is CASSSNREVRSYEQYF. The CDR3 DNA reads as TGTGCCAGCAGCTCAAACAGGGAAGTCCGTTCCTACGAGCAGTACTTC.

This clone was detected once. The chain employs TRBV4-2 and TRBJ2-5, with TRBD1 matching 8 bases. The CDR3 is 17 residues long. Germline V gene lookup returns CDR1 LGHNA and CDR2 YNFKEQ. Trimming removed 0 bases from V and 1 base from J; junction bases left unmatched: 7. The CDR3 loop reads CASSQEWGQAVQETQYF. The CDR3 bases are TGTGCCAGCAGCCAAGAATGGGGACAGGCGGTCCAAGAGACCCAGTACTTC.

The CDR3 nucleotides read TGTGCCAGTACATTGGGGGGGCGCGTAGGGGAGACCCAGTACTTC. Translated, it gives CASTLGGRVGETQYF. The chain is built from TRBV9 and TRBJ2-5; D possibly corresponds to TRBD2 (7 bases). Germline V gene data show CDR1 as SGDLS and CDR2 as YYNGEE. This CDR3 is built from 15 residues. V gave up 8 bases and J gave up 5 bases, with 22 bases separating them.

The chain couples TRBV12-5 to TRBJ2-2; 8 bases are shared with TRBD1. J gave up 0 bases and V 1 base, and 13 bases lay outside the gene matches. This CDR3 is 20 amino acids long. Germline assignment: CDR1 LGHNT and CDR2 FRNRAP. CDR3 loop: CASGLGQGQENSANTGELFF. The DNA of the CDR3 is TGTGCTAGTGGTTTGGGACAGGGACAGGAGAACTCGGCGAACACCGGGGAGCTGTTTTTT.

This clone was observed once. The rearrangement joins TRBV9 to TRBJ1-2; D is uncertain. V lost 6 bases to trimming and J lost 0 bases, with 6 bases between them. This CDR3 comprises 12 residues. The germline V gene has CDR1 SGDLS and CDR2 YYNGEE. Here the CDR3 DNA reads TGTGCCAGCAACGGGGCTAACTATGGCTACACCTTC. This encodes CASNGANYGYTF.

J is TRBJ2-1 and V is TRBV2, with 11 bases identical to TRBD2. The germline CDR1 and CDR2 sequences are SNHLY and FYNNEI. CDR3 size: 15 residues. The trim removed 5 bases at V and 3 bases at J, leaving 3 bases unmatched. As DNA, the CDR3 is TGTGCCAGCAGTCCCGGGACTAGCGGCTACAATGAGCAGTTCTTC. As protein: CASSPGTSGYNEQFF.

V gene TRBV6-5 combines with J gene TRBJ1-2; weak D call: TRBD1 (5 bases). V was clipped by 0 bases and J by 4 bases, with 15 bases between them. The CDR3 is 16 residues long. Germline CDR1 MNHEY, CDR2 SVGAGI. The CDR3 here is CASSYSIQGVGYGYTF. The CDR3 DNA reads as TGTGCCAGCAGTTACTCGATTCAGGGCGTAGGCTATGGCTACACCTTC.

This chain joins TRBV6-4 and TRBJ2-2, with D tentatively TRBD2 (6 bases). The CDR3 sequence is 14 residues long. Per germline, CDR1 MRHNA and CDR2 SNTAGT. Trimming cost V 3 bases and J 6 bases, with 11 bases left between them. The CDR3 sequence is CASSEFGGSGELFF. The CDR3 coding sequence is TGTGCCAGCAGTGAATTTGGGGGGTCCGGGGAGCTGTTTTTT.

The chain recombines TRBV14 with TRBJ2-7; D may be TRBD1 (5 bases). Germline CDR1 and CDR2: SGHDN and FVKESK. Trimming pared 4 bases from V and 6 bases from J, leaving 10 bases between. The CDR3 totals 12 residues. The DNA for the CDR3 is TGTGCCAGCAGCCTTCTAGGGGCCGAGCAGTACTTC. Protein product: CASSLLGAEQYF. Full variable domain (missing parts from reference TRBV14 and TRBJ2-7): EAGVTQFPSHSVIEKGQTVTLRCDPISGHDNLYWYRRVMGKEIKFLLHFVKESKQDESGMPNNRFLAERTGGTYSTLKVQPAELEDSGVYFCASSLLGAEQYFGPGTRLTVT.

V usage is TRBV29-1 and J usage is TRBJ2-3; tentatively, D is TRBD1 (6 bases). V shed 8 bases and J shed 0 bases, with 12 bases lying between them. CDR1 and CDR2 (germline): SQVTM, ANQGSEA. There are 13 residues in the CDR3. In DNA, the CDR3 is TGCAGCCTCCACAGGGCTAGCACAGATACGCAGTATTTT. This codes for CSLHRASTDTQYF.

The CDR3 DNA reads as TGTGCCAGTAGTATATCAGGAGGGACTACCTTTCGGGAGCAGTACTTC. Translated, it gives CASSISGGTTFREQYF. The chain uses TRBV19 and TRBJ2-7; 7 bases line up with TRBD2. The V gene end was trimmed by 2 bases and the J gene end by 7 bases; junction bases not matched to a gene: 14. The CDR3 sequence is 16 residues long. Germline assignment: CDR1 LNHDA and CDR2 SQIVND (reference sequence).

The rearrangement joins TRBV27 to TRBJ1-5; D uncertain. V was cut by 4 bases and J by 9 bases, with 16 bases left in between. This CDR3 contains 14 residues. Germline V CDR1 and CDR2: MNHEY, SMNVEV (reference sequence). The CDR3 spells CASSSGIPQWPQHF. The CDR3 DNA sequence: TGTGCCAGCAGTTCGGGGATTCCGCAGTGGCCCCAGCATTTT.

This rearrangement joins TRBV2 to TRBJ2-1; the match to TRBD2 covers 9 bases. Germline CDR1 SNHLY, CDR2 FYNNEI. The CDR3 totals 15 residues. The ends lost 10 bases at V and 3 bases at J; junction bases unmatched: 10. The CDR3 DNA follows: TGTGCCATCACCTCCGCGGGGGGGCTCTACAATGAGCAGTTCTTC. Translating it yields CAITSAGGLYNEQFF.

The chain recombines TRBV27 with TRBJ2-7; D not resolved. The V and J ends lost 8 bases and 4 bases respectively, with 12 bases between them. The CDR3 length is 12 residues. Germline V CDR1 and CDR2: MNHEY, SMNVEV (reference sequence). The CDR3 DNA reads as TGTGCCAGCGCATCCGCGATTTACGAGCAGTACTTC. Its translation: CASASAIYEQYF.

V gene TRBV19 combines with J gene TRBJ2-7; weak D call: TRBD1 (5 bases). Germline V gives CDR1 LNHDA, CDR2 SQIVND (reference sequence). The CDR3 loop spans 15 amino acids. V shed 3 bases and J shed 0 bases, with 12 bases lying between them. The CDR3 protein is CASSIAGHYSYEQYF. In nucleotides, the CDR3 is TGTGCCAGTAGTATTGCAGGACACTACTCCTACGAGCAGTACTTC. Filled out from reference TRBV19 and TRBJ2-7, the complete variable domain reads DGGITQSPKYLFRKEGQNVTLSCEQNLNHDAMYWYRQDPGQGLRLIYYSQIVNDFQKGDIAEGYSVSREKKESFPLTVTSAQKNPTAFYLCASSIAGHYSYEQYFGPGTRLTVT.

This chain connects TRBV4-1 to TRBJ1-2; D unresolved. The V and J ends lost 1 base and 0 bases respectively, with 9 bases between them. The CDR3 loop spans 15 amino acids. The germline V gene encodes CDR1 MGHRA and CDR2 YSYEKL. The CDR3, as DNA: TGCGCCAGCAGCCAAGGCCACAGAGCTAACTATGGCTACACCTTC. Its translation: CASSQGHRANYGYTF.

The chain recombines TRBV29-1 with TRBJ2-1; 9 nucleotides match TRBD1. The CDR3 totals 14 residues. The V gene's germline CDR1 is SQVTM and CDR2 ANQGSEA. After removal of 1 base from V and 6 bases from J, the junction contained 4 bases not matched to a gene. Here the CDR3 reads CSVEGTGVGNEQFF. The DNA of the CDR3 is TGCAGCGTTGAAGGGACAGGGGTTGGCAATGAGCAGTTCTTC.